The source of this T cell receptor beta chain is a study of blood T cell repertoires in COVID-19. At the level of the study: T cells, B-cell-depleted T cells, or PBMCs provided the cDNA or gDNA that served as material.

The CDR3 extends over 18 amino acids. The V end lost 3 bases, the J end lost 4 bases, and 24 bases lay between the germline ends. The V gene's germline CDR1 is MGHRA and CDR2 YSYEKL. The method was immunoSEQ multiplex PCR; TCRdb's version includes in-frame clones alone and lacks a portion of them. The sample lists tens of thousands of clones, 87% occurring once. This clonotype was obtained from a man aged 30 to 39 with acute or convalescent COVID-19. Sequencing was performed on peripheral blood. This chain connects TRBV4-1 to TRBJ1-1; a possible D gene is TRBD1 (5 bases). In DNA, the CDR3 is TGCGCCAGCAGCCAGATCGGGGGGTTCTTCGGCCTGAGCACTGAAGCTTTCTTT. Translation gives CASSQIGGFFGLSTEAFF.